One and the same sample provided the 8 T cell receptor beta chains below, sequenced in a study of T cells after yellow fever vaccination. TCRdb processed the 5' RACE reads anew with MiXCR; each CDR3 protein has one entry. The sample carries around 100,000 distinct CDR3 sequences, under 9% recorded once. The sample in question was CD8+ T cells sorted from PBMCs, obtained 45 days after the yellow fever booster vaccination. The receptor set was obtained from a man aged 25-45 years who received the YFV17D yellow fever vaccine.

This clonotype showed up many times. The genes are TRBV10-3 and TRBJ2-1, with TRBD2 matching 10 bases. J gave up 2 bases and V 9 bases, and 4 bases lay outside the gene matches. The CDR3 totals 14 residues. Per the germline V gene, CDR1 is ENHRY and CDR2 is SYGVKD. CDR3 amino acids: CAIGSGGAYNEQFF. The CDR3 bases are TGTGCCATTGGAAGCGGGGGGGCCTACAATGAGCAGTTCTTC.

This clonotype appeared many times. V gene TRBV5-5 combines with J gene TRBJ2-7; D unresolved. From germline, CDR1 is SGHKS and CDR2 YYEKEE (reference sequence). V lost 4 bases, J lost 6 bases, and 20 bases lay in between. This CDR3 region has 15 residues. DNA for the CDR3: TGTGCCAGCAGCCCTTCCCTAGGGCCCCTGTCCGAGCAGTACTTC. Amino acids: CASSPSLGPLSEQYF.

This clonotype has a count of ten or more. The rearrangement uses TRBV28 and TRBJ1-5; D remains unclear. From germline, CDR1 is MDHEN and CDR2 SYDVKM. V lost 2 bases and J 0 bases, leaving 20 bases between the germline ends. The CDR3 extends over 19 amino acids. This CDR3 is CASSLIGARLLDSNQPQHF. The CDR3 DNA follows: TGTGCCAGCAGTTTAATCGGTGCTCGGCTCTTGGATAGCAATCAGCCCCAGCATTTT. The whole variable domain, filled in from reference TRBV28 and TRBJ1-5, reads DVKVTQSSRYLVKRTGEKVFLECVQDMDHENMFWYRQDPGLGLRLIYFSYDVKMKEKGDIPEGYSVSREKKERFSLILESASTNQTSMYLCASSLIGARLLDSNQPQHFGDGTRLSIL.

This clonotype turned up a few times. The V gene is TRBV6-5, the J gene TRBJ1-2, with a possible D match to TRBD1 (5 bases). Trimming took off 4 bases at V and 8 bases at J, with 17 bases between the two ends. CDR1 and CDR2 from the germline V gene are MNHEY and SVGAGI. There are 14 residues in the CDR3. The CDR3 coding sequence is TGTGCCAGCAGTTTTGGACGGGGGGTTGAAGGCTACACCTTC. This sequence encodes CASSFGRGVEGYTF.

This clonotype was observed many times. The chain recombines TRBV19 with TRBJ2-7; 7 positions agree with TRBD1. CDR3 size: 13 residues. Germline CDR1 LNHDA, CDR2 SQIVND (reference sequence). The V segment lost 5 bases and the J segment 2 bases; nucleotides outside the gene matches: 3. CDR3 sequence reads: CASSPGQPYEQYF. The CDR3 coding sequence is TGTGCCAGTAGTCCGGGACAGCCCTACGAGCAGTACTTC.

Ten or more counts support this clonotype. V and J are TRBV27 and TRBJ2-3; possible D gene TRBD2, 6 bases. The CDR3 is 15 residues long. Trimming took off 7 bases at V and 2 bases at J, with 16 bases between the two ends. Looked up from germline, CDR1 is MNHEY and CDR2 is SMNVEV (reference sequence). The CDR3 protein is CASTGGADFTDTQYF. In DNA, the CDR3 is TGTGCCAGCACCGGAGGGGCGGACTTCACAGATACGCAGTATTTT.

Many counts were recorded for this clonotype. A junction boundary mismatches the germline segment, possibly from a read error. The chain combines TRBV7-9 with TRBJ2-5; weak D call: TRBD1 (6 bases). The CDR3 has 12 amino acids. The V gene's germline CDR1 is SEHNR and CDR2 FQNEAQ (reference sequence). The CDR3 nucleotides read TGTGCCAGCAGCCTAAATGGACAGCCCTCCCACTTC. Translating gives CASSLNGQPSHF.

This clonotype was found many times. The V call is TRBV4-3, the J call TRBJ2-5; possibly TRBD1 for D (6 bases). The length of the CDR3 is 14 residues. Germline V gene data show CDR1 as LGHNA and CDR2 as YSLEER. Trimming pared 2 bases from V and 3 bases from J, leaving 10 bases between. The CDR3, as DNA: TGCGCCAGCAGCCAATCAGGGGTGGAAGAGACCCAGTACTTC. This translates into CASSQSGVEETQYF.